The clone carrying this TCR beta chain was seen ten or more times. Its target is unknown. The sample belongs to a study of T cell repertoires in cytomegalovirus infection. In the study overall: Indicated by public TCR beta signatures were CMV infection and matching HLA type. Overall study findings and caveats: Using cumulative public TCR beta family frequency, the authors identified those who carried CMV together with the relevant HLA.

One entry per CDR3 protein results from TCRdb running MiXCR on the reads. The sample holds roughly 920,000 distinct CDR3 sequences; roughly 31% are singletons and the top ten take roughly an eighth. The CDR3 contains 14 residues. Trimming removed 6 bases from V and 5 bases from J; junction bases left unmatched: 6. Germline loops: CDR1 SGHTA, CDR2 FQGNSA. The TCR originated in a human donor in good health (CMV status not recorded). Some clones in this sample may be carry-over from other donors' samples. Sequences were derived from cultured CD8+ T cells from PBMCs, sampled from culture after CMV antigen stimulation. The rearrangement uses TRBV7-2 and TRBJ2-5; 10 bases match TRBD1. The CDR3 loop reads CASSSTGGHETQYF. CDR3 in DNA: TGTGCCAGCAGTTCGACAGGGGGCCATGAGACCCAGTACTTC.